Shown below are 32 T cell receptor beta chains from a single sample sequenced in a study of blood T cell repertoires in COVID-19. TCRdb's table, derived via immunoSEQ multiplex PCR, lists solely in-frame clones and lacks some. The sample has about 150,000 clones, 85% to 95% seen once; the top ten hold around 0.5%. Material for sequencing was peripheral blood. These receptors all stem from a man aged 45-60 years with acute or convalescent COVID-19.

The chain recombines TRBV29-1 with TRBJ1-3; no reliable D call. The V and J ends lost 4 bases and 0 bases respectively, with 16 bases between them. The germline gives CDR1 SQVTM, CDR2 ANQGSEA. The CDR3 is 16 amino acids. CDR3 DNA: TGCAGCGTTGTAGGGAGTAAAAGCAGCTCTGGAAACACCATATATTTT. Protein: CSVVGSKSSSGNTIYF.

The rearrangement uses TRBV5-1 and TRBJ2-7; D gene unclear. Looked up from germline, CDR1 is SGHRS and CDR2 is YFSETQ. This CDR3 comprises 17 residues. V dropped 4 bases and J dropped 6 bases, with 26 bases sitting between them. CDR3 coding DNA: TGCGCCAGCAGCATATATTCTAGAACTACTTTACCCTCCGAGCAGTACTTC. This sequence encodes CASSIYSRTTLPSEQYF.

The gene calls are TRBV29-1 and TRBJ1-1, with 7 bases that match TRBD1. CDR3 size: 12 residues. The V segment lost 8 bases and the J segment 5 bases; nucleotides outside the gene matches: 8. The germline V gene encodes CDR1 SQVTM and CDR2 ANQGSEA. The CDR3 nucleotides are TGCAGCTCGAACAGGGGTGGAACTGAAGCTTTCTTT. It yields the protein CSSNRGGTEAFF. Drawing the rest from reference TRBV29-1 and TRBJ1-1, the complete variable domain is SAVISQKPSRDICQRGTSLTIQCQVDSQVTMMFWYRQQPGQSLTLIATANQGSEATYESGFVIDKFPISRPNLTFSTLTVSNMSPEDSSIYLCSSNRGGTEAFFGQGTRLTVV.

The chain carries TRBV7-2 and TRBJ2-1; D is possibly TRBD1 (7 bases). The CDR3 extends over 15 amino acids. Per the germline V gene, CDR1 is SGHTA and CDR2 is FQGNSA. Trimming stripped 6 bases from V and 8 bases from J, with 20 bases between. The CDR3 DNA reads as TGTGCCAGCAGATCCGGACAGGACTATCCCGATGAGCAGTTCTTC. Protein sequence: CASRSGQDYPDEQFF.

The chain carries TRBV24-1 and TRBJ1-2; D gene unclear. Germline CDR1 is KGHDR and CDR2 is SFDVKD. This CDR3 region has 17 residues. V was pared by 4 bases and J by 4 bases, with 21 bases between. As DNA, the CDR3 is TGTGCCACCAGTGACTCTAGACGGAAAGAGGTCAGCTATGGCTACACCTTC. Its translation: CATSDSRRKEVSYGYTF.

V usage is TRBV6-5 and J usage is TRBJ2-7; 10 positions agree with TRBD2. Germline values: CDR1 MNHEY, CDR2 SVGAGI. J lost 4 bases, V lost 6 bases, and 3 bases had no gene match. CDR3 size: 13 residues. The CDR3 is CASSGTSDYEQYF. DNA for the CDR3: TGTGCCAGCAGCGGGACTAGCGATTACGAGCAGTACTTC.

This chain links TRBV6-5 with TRBJ2-3, with a weak D call TRBD1 (5 bases). The V end lost 2 bases, the J end lost 3 bases, and 12 bases lay between the germline ends. The CDR3 extends over 15 amino acids. Per germline, CDR1 MNHEY and CDR2 SVGAGI. In DNA form, the CDR3 reads TGTGCCAGCAGTTACGATCGTCAGGGAACAGATACGCAGTATTTT. Its translation: CASSYDRQGTDTQYF.

The chain recombines TRBV27 with TRBJ1-3; D unclear. The CDR3 spans 13 residues. Looked up from germline, CDR1 is MNHEY and CDR2 is SMNVEV (reference sequence). V was trimmed by 2 bases and J by 4 bases, leaving 6 bases between them. For the CDR3, the DNA is TGTGCCAGCAGTTTAAGGGAGGGAAACACCATATATTTT. It translates to CASSLREGNTIYF.

Remarks on this clone: A read error may account for a junction end that differs from germline. The chain recombines TRBV28 with TRBJ1-2; 9 bases line up with TRBD1. This CDR3 is built from 12 residues. Germline loops: CDR1 MDHEN, CDR2 SYDVKM. CDR3 sequence: CASSGTGYGHTF. For the CDR3, the DNA is TGTGCCAGCAGTGGGACAGGGTATGGCCACACCTTC.

This chain uses TRBV11-2 with TRBJ2-3; 8 bases are a match to TRBD2. The ends lost 5 bases at V and 1 base at J; junction bases unmatched: 2. The CDR3 loop spans 14 amino acids. In germline, CDR1 is SGHAT, CDR2 FQNNGV. Here the CDR3 reads CASSPGRGTDTQYF. The CDR3 coding sequence is TGTGCCAGCAGCCCCGGGAGGGGCACAGATACGCAGTATTTT.

The chain links TRBV2 to TRBJ1-6; TRBD1 matches 8 bases. The CDR3 is made up of 15 amino acids. Germline CDR1 reads SNHLY; CDR2 reads FYNNEI. V trimming: 1 base; J trimming: 8 bases; junction bases outside the gene matches: 4. CDR3 amino acids: CASSEGDRLDSPLHF. DNA for the CDR3: TGTGCCAGCAGTGAAGGGGACAGGCTAGATTCACCCCTCCACTTT.

The rearrangement uses TRBV4-1 and TRBJ1-2; D is perhaps TRBD1 (6 bases). Trimming took 4 bases from V and 2 from J, leaving 29 bases between them. The CDR3 runs 20 residues. Germline V CDR1 and CDR2: MGHRA, YSYEKL. The CDR3 nucleotides read TGCGCCAGCAGCCGCCAAAAAGCTACTACCGGGACACCCGTCAACTATGGCTACACCTTC. Protein sequence: CASSRQKATTGTPVNYGYTF.

The V call is TRBV7-8, the J call TRBJ2-1, with D unresolved. Germline CDR1 and CDR2: SGHVS and FQNEAQ. Trimming removed 2 bases at V and 2 bases at J, with 10 bases between. CDR3 length equals 15 residues. Here the CDR3 DNA reads TGTGCCAGCAGCTTAAGTTTGGGCACCTACAATGAGCAGTTCTTC. This encodes CASSLSLGTYNEQFF.

The CDR3 sequence is CASSLAGGMLYGYTF. DNA of the CDR3: TGTGCCAGCAGTTTGGCAGGAGGTATGTTATACGGCTACACCTTC. The chain has TRBV28 and TRBJ1-2; D call uncertain. The CDR3 runs 15 residues. V dropped 3 bases and J dropped 8 bases, with 19 bases sitting between them. Per the germline V gene, CDR1 is MDHEN and CDR2 is SYDVKM.

The genes are TRBV19 and TRBJ1-5; D may be TRBD1 (6 bases). Trimming took off 3 bases at V and 6 bases at J, with 15 bases between the two ends. CDR1 and CDR2 from the germline V gene are LNHDA and SQIVND (reference sequence). CDR3 length equals 15 residues. CDR3 sequence: CASSIPGAGVQPQHF. In DNA form, the CDR3 reads TGTGCCAGTAGTATCCCCGGAGCAGGGGTTCAGCCCCAGCATTTT.

The chain has TRBV5-4 and TRBJ2-4; 10 bases match TRBD1. The CDR3 is made up of 14 amino acids. Germline lookup yields CDR1 SGHNT and CDR2 YYREEE (reference sequence). The V segment lost 4 bases and the J segment 7 bases; nucleotides outside the gene matches: 5. The CDR3 protein is CASSRDRGMNIQYF. CDR3 DNA: TGTGCCAGCAGCCGGGACAGGGGAATGAACATTCAGTACTTC. The full variable domain, with the rest looked up from reference TRBV5-4 and TRBJ2-4, is ETGVTQSPTHLIKTRGQQVTLRCSSQSGHNTVSWYQQALGQGPQFIFQYYREEENGRGNFPPRFSGLQFPNYSSELNVNALELDDSALYLCASSRDRGMNIQYFGAGTRLSVL.

This chain uses TRBV6-5 with TRBJ1-6, with 7 bases lining up with TRBD1. The CDR3 loop spans 13 amino acids. Germline CDR1 is MNHEY and CDR2 is SVGAGI. J gave up 10 bases and V 7 bases, and 7 bases lay outside the gene matches. This CDR3 reads CASTTGDASPLHF. For the CDR3, the DNA is TGTGCCAGCACCACAGGGGATGCGTCACCCCTCCACTTT.

The chain joins TRBV28 to TRBJ2-1; 10 positions agree with TRBD2. The CDR3 sequence is 13 residues long. With V trimmed by 2 bases and J by 12 bases, 4 bases remained unmatched. CDR1 and CDR2 (germline): MDHEN, SYDVKM. CDR3 coding DNA: TGTGCCAGCAGTTTAACTAGCGGGATTTCGCAGTTCTTC. It is translated as CASSLTSGISQFF.

V is TRBV18 and J is TRBJ1-2; D possibly corresponds to TRBD1 (5 bases). The ends were cut back, 2 bases at V and 4 bases at J, with 20 bases in the middle. Germline lookup yields CDR1 KGHSH and CDR2 LQKENI. CDR3 size: 17 residues. DNA of the CDR3: TGTGCCAGCTCACCAATGAAGCAGGGCGCCTCGCTCTATGGCTACACCTTC. This sequence encodes CASSPMKQGASLYGYTF.

The chain recombines TRBV4-3 with TRBJ2-5; TRBD2 aligns across 11 bases. V was clipped by 0 bases and J by 4 bases; unmatched bases: 4. Germline CDR1 and CDR2: LGHNA and YSLEER. The CDR3 runs 16 residues. DNA of the CDR3: TGCGCCAGCAGCCAAGAAGTAGCGGGGGGGCCAGAGACCCAGTACTTC. It yields the protein CASSQEVAGGPETQYF.

The chain combines TRBV6-5 with TRBJ1-6; 9 bases agree with TRBD1. Germline CDR1 MNHEY, CDR2 SVGAGI. V was pared by 2 bases and J by 7 bases, with 6 bases of the junction left unmatched. The CDR3 sequence is 16 residues long. The CDR3 nucleotides are TGTGCCAGCAGTTACCTCTCCGGGACAGGGAATTCACCCCTCCACTTT. This translates into CASSYLSGTGNSPLHF.

For this clone: Other DNA sequences of this sample code for an identical CDR3. The rearrangement joins TRBV4-1 to TRBJ2-1, with 10 nucleotides matching TRBD2. The CDR3 has 15 amino acids. The V segment lost 1 base and the J segment 7 bases; nucleotides outside the gene matches: 4. The germline V gene has CDR1 MGHRA and CDR2 YSYEKL. The CDR3 loop reads CASSQGSGRGNEQFF. As DNA, the CDR3 is TGCGCCAGCAGCCAAGGGAGCGGGAGGGGGAATGAGCAGTTCTTC.

J is TRBJ2-5 and V is TRBV7-2; 8 bases match TRBD2. In germline, CDR1 is SGHTA, CDR2 FQGNSA. With V trimmed by 5 bases and J by 4 bases, 3 bases remained unmatched. The CDR3 has 13 amino acids. The CDR3 is CASSPGTRETQYF. The DNA of the CDR3 is TGTGCCAGCAGCCCTGGGACTAGAGAGACCCAGTACTTC.

In this sample, this clone turned up once. The CDR3 reads CASSSAGGSTDTQYF. The CDR3 bases are TGTGCCAGCTCATCAGCGGGGGGAAGCACAGATACGCAGTATTTT. V and J are TRBV18 and TRBJ2-3; 9 bases line up with TRBD2. CDR1 and CDR2 (germline): KGHSH, LQKENI. The CDR3 loop spans 15 amino acids. Trimming cost V 5 bases and J 0 bases; bases outside gene matches: 3.

The J gene is TRBJ1-2, the V gene TRBV24-1; 11 bases fit TRBD1. This CDR3 contains 16 residues. Germline CDR1 is KGHDR and CDR2 is SFDVKD. J was trimmed by 4 bases and V by 7 bases; bases with no gene match: 10. The DNA of the CDR3 is TGTGCCACCAGCCCCGCCGGGACAGGGGGGCCCTATGGCTACACCTTC. Translating gives CATSPAGTGGPYGYTF.

V is TRBV28 and J is TRBJ1-6, with 9 bases lining up with TRBD1. Unmatched junction bases numbered 3, after V lost 5 bases and J lost 7 bases. The CDR3 runs 14 residues. Germline V lookup: CDR1 MDHEN, CDR2 SYDVKM. Written as DNA, the CDR3 is TGTGCCAGCAGTCCTGGGACAGGGAATTCACCCCTCCACTTT. It yields the protein CASSPGTGNSPLHF.

This clone appeared a few times. The chain uses TRBV5-8 and TRBJ1-5; no clear D gene. The CDR3 is 17 residues long. Trimming took off 5 bases at V and 0 bases at J, with 18 bases between the two ends. Looked up from germline, CDR1 is SGHTS and CDR2 is YDEGEE. CDR3 residues: CASSSGIQTISNQPQHF. CDR3 coding DNA: TGTGCCAGCAGTTCCGGGATCCAGACTATTAGCAATCAGCCCCAGCATTTT. Looking up the rest from reference TRBV5-8 and TRBJ1-5 gives the full variable domain: EAGVTQSPTHLIKTRGQQATLRCSPISGHTSVYWYQQALGLGLQFLLWYDEGEERNRGNFPPRFSGRQFPNYSSELNVNALELEDSALYLCASSSGIQTISNQPQHFGDGTRLSIL.

The chain joins TRBV7-9 to TRBJ2-1; 7 bases map to TRBD1. V shed 3 bases and J 3 bases; nucleotides not matched to a gene: 5. The CDR3 contains 15 residues. Per germline, CDR1 SEHNR and CDR2 FQNEAQ (reference sequence). The CDR3 bases are TGTGCCAGCAGCTTGGGGCAGGGGGTCTACAATGAGCAGTTCTTC. Amino acid sequence: CASSLGQGVYNEQFF.

V gene TRBV3-1 (or the pseudogene TRBV3-2) combines with J gene TRBJ1-6; no clear D. The CDR3 sequence is 17 residues long. Trimming took 0 bases from V and 3 from J, leaving 12 bases between them. The germline V gene has CDR1 LGHDT and CDR2 YNNKEL (reference sequence). CDR3 in amino acids: CASSQDFRRYYNSPLHF. In DNA, the CDR3 is TGTGCCAGCAGCCAAGACTTCCGGAGATACTATAATTCACCCCTCCACTTT.

The chain combines TRBV24-1 with TRBJ1-2; D remains unclear. The CDR3 has 14 amino acids. Trimming cost V 3 bases and J 1 base, with 8 bases left between them. From germline, CDR1 is KGHDR and CDR2 SFDVKD. The CDR3 loop reads CATSDPTVNYGYTF. The CDR3 nucleotides are TGTGCCACCAGTGATCCTACAGTTAACTATGGCTACACCTTC.

This chain uses TRBV7-9 with TRBJ2-3; TRBD2 matches at 8 bases. Germline V gene lookup returns CDR1 SEHNR and CDR2 FQNEAQ (reference sequence). The CDR3 loop spans 14 amino acids. J lost 2 bases, V lost 3 bases, and 1 base had no gene match. The CDR3 DNA is TGTGCCAGCAGCTTGCGGGGGGACACAGATACGCAGTATTTT. Translation gives CASSLRGDTDTQYF.

About this clone itself: At one end, the junction sequence differs from germline, possibly due to a read error. This sequence joins TRBV5-6 and TRBJ1-1, with D possibly being TRBD1 (5 bases). The germline CDR1 and CDR2 sequences are SGHDT and YYEEEE. The CDR3 is 11 amino acids. The CDR3 nucleotides are TGTGCCAGCAGCTTGGGGGGCTTCAGGGCTTTT. Translation: CASSLGGFRAF.